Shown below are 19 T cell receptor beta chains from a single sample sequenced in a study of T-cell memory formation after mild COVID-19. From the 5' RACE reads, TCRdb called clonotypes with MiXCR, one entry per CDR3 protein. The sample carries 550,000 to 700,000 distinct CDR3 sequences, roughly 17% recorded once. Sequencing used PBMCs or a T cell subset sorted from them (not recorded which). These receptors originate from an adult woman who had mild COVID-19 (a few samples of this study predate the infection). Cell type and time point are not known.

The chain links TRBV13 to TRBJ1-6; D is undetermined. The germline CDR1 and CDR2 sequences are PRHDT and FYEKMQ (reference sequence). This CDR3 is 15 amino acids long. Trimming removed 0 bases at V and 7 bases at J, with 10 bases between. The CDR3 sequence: CASSLGSGVNSPLHF. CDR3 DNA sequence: TGTGCCAGCAGCTTAGGGTCAGGAGTAAATTCACCCCTCCACTTT. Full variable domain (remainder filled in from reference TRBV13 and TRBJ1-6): AAGVIQSPRHLIKEKRETATLKCYPIPRHDTVYWYQQGPGQDPQFLISFYEKMQSDKGSIPDRFSAQQFSDYHSELNMSSLELGDSALYFCASSLGSGVNSPLHFGNGTRLTVT.

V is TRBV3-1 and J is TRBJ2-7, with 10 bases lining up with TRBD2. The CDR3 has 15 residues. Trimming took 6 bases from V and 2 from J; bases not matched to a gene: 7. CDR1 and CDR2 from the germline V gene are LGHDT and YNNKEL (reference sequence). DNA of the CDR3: TGTGCCAGCAGGCGAACTAGCGGGGAAGCCTACGAGCAGTACTTC. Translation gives CASRRTSGEAYEQYF.

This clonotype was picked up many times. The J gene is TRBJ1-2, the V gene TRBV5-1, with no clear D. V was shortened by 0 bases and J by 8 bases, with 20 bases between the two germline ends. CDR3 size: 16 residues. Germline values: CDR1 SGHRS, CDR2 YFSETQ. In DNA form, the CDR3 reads TGCGCCAGCAGCTTGGAAGGGCAAGCGAATGGAAAGGGCTACACCTTC. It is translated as CASSLEGQANGKGYTF.

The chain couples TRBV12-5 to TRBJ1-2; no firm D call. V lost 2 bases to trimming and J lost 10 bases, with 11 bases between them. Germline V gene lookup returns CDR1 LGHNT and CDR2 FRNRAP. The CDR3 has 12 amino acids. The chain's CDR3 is CASGLPQGFYTF. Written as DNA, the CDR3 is TGTGCTAGTGGTTTGCCCCAAGGATTCTACACCTTC. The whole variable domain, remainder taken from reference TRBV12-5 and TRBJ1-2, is DARVTQTPRHKVTEMGQEVTMRCQPILGHNTVFWYRQTMMQGLELLAYFRNRAPLDDSGMPKDRFSAEMPDATLATLKIQPSEPRDSAVYFCASGLPQGFYTFGSGTRLTVV.

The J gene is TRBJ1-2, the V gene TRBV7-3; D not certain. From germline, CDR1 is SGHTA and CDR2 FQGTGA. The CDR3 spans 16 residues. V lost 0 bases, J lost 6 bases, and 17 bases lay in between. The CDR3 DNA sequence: TGTGCCAGCAGCTTAACGCGGGCCAAGGGCCCCAATGGCTACACCTTC. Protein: CASSLTRAKGPNGYTF.

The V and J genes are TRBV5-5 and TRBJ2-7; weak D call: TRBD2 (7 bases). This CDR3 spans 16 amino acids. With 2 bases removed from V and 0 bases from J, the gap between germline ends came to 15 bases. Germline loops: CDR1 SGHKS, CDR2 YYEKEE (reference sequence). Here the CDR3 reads CASSFRGGLPSYEQYF. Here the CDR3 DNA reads TGTGCCAGCAGCTTTAGGGGGGGACTGCCCTCCTACGAGCAGTACTTC. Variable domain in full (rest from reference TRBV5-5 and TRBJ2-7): DAGVTQSPTHLIKTRGQQVTLRCSPISGHKSVSWYQQVLGQGPQFIFQYYEKEERGRGNFPDRFSARQFPNYSSELNVNALLLGDSALYLCASSFRGGLPSYEQYFGPGTRLTVT.

DNA of the CDR3: TGTGCCAGCAGCCCTGACAGGCGTACCTCACCCCTCCACTTT. Amino acids: CASSPDRRTSPLHF. This chain links TRBV5-6 with TRBJ1-6, with D maybe TRBD1 (6 bases). V shed 4 bases and J shed 10 bases, with 15 bases lying between them. The V gene's germline CDR1 is SGHDT and CDR2 YYEEEE. The CDR3 spans 14 residues.

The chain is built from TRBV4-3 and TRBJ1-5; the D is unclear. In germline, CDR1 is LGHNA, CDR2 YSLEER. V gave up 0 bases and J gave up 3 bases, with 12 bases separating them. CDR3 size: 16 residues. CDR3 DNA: TGCGCCAGCAGCCAAGATTTATCCTTCCCCAATCAGCCCCAGCATTTT. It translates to CASSQDLSFPNQPQHF.

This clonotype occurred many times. Here the CDR3 reads CASSSGARTYNEQFF. The DNA of the CDR3 is TGTGCCAGCAGCTCCGGGGCACGTACCTACAATGAGCAGTTCTTC. This chain joins TRBV7-3 and TRBJ2-1; D may be TRBD1 or TRBD2 (5 bases each). The CDR3 has 15 amino acids. V was cut by 4 bases and J by 2 bases, with 12 bases left in between. Per the germline V gene, CDR1 is SGHTA and CDR2 is FQGTGA. Supplemented by reference TRBV7-3 and TRBJ2-1, the full variable domain reads GAGVSQTPSNKVTEKGKYVELRCDPISGHTALYWYRQSLGQGPEFLIYFQGTGAADDSGLPNDRFFAVRPEGSVSTLKIQRTERGDSAVYLCASSSGARTYNEQFFGPGTRLTVL.

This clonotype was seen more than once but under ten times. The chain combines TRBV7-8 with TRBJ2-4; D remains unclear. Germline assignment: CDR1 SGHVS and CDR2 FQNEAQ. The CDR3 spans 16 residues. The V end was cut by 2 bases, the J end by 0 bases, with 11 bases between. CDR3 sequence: CASSLRPTAAKNIQYF. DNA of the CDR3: TGTGCCAGCAGCTTACGTCCCACAGCAGCCAAAAACATTCAGTACTTC.

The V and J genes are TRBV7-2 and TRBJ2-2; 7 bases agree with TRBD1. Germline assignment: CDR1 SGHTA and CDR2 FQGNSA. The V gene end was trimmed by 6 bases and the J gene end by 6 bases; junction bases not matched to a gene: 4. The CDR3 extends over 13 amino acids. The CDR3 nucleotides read TGTGCCAGCAGACGACAGGGCCCCGGGGAGCTGTTTTTT. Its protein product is CASRRQGPGELFF. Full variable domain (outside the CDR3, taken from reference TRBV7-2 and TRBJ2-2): GAGVSQSPSNKVTEKGKDVELRCDPISGHTALYWYRQSLGQGLEFLIYFQGNSAPDKSGLPSDRFSAERTGGSVSTLTIQRTQQEDSAVYLCASRRQGPGELFFGEGSRLTVL.

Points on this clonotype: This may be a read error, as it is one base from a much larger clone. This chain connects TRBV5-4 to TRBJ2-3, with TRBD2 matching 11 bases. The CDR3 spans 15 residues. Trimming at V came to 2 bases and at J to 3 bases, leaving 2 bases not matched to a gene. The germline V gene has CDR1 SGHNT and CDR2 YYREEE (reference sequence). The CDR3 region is CASSLPSGRTDTQYF. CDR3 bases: TGTGCCAGCAGCTTACCTAGCGGGAGGACAGATACGCAGTATTTT. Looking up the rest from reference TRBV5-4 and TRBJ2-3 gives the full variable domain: ETGVTQSPTHLIKTRGQQVTLRCSSQSGHNTVSWYQQALGQGPQFIFQYYREEENGRGNFPPRFSGLQFPNYSSELNVNALELDDSALYLCASSLPSGRTDTQYFGPGTRLTVL.

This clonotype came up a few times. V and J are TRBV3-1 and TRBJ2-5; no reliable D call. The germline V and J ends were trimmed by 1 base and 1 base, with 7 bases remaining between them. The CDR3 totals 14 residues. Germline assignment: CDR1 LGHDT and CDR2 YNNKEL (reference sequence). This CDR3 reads CASSQVTGQETQYF. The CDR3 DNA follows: TGTGCCAGCAGCCAAGTGACGGGCCAAGAGACCCAGTACTTC.

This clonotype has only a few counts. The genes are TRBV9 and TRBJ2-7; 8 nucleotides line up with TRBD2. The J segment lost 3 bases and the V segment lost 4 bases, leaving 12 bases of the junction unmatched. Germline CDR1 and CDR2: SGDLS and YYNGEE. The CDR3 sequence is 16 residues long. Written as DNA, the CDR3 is TGTGCCAGCAGCCCCAGTGGGAGCGGGAGCGTCTACGAGCAGTACTTC. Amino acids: CASSPSGSGSVYEQYF.

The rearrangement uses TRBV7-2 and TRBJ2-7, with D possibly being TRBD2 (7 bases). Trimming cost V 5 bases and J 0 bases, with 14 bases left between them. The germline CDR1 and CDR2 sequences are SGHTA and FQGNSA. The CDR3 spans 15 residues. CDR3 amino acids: CASSRGEGVSYEQYF. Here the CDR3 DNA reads TGTGCCAGCAGCCGGGGGGAGGGGGTCTCCTACGAGCAGTACTTC. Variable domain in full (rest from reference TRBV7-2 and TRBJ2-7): GAGVSQSPSNKVTEKGKDVELRCDPISGHTALYWYRQSLGQGLEFLIYFQGNSAPDKSGLPSDRFSAERTGGSVSTLTIQRTQQEDSAVYLCASSRGEGVSYEQYFGPGTRLTVT.

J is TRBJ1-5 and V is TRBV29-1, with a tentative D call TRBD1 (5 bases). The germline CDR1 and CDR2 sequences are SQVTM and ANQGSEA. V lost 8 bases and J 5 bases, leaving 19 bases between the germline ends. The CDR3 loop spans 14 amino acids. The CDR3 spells CSRTTKGIDQPQHF. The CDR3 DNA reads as TGCAGCAGGACTACCAAGGGGATCGATCAGCCCCAGCATTTT.

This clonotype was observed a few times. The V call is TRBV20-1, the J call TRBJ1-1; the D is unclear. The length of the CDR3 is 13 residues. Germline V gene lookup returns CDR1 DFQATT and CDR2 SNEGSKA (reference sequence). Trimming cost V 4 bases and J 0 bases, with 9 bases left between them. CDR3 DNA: TGCAGTGCTACTACCGTAATGAACACTGAAGCTTTCTTT. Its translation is CSATTVMNTEAFF.

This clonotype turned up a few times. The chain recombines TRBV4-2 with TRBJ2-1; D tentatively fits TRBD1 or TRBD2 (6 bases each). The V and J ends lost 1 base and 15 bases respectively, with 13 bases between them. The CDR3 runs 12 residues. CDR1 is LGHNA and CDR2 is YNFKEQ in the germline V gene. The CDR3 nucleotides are TGTGCCAGCAGCCAAGGAGACGAGGGGGGGTTCTTC. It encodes CASSQGDEGGFF.

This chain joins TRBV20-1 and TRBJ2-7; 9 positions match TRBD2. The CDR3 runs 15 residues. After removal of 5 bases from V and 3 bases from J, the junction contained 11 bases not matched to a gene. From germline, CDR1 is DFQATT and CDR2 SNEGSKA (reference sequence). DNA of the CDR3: TGCAGTGCTCGCGGACCGGGACTAGCAGGCTACGAGCAGTACTTC. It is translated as CSARGPGLAGYEQYF.